This TCR beta chain appears in the sequencing data of a study of blood T cell repertoires in COVID-19. Study information: Samples representing acute and convalescent COVID-19 were sourced from the United States, Italy and Spain.

Per the germline V gene, CDR1 is KGHSH and CDR2 is LQKENI. The CDR3 is made up of 12 amino acids. V lost 6 bases and J lost 3, with 9 bases in between. A word on this clone: This same CDR3 is encoded by further DNA sequences in the sample.

Assay used: immunoSEQ multiplex PCR; TCRdb lists only in-frame clones, some missing. The sample holds roughly 240,000 clones, roughly four fifths seen once. Sequencing used peripheral blood. The source is a woman in her 70s with acute or convalescent COVID-19. J is TRBJ2-7 and V is TRBV18; TRBD1 might be the D (6 bases). As DNA, the CDR3 is TGTGCCAGCTCCCCGGACAGCTACGAGCAGTACTTC. This encodes CASSPDSYEQYF.